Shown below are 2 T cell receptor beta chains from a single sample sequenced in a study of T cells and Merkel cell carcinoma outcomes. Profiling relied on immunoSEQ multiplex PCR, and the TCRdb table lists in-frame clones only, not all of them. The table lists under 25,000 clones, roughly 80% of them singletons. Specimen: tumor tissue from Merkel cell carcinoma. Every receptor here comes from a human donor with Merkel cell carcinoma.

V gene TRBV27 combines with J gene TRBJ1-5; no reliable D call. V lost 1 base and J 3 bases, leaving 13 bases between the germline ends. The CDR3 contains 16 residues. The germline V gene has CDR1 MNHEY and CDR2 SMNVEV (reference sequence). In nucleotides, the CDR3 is TGTGCCAGCAGTTTATACTCCGACGGCTCCAATCAGCCCCAGCATTTT. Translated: CASSLYSDGSNQPQHF.

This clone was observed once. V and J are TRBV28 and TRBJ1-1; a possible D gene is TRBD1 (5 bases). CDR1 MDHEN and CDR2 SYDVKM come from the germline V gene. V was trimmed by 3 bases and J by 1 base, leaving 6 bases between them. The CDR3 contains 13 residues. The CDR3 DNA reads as TGTGCCAGCAGTTTGGGACGGAACACTGAAGCTTTCTTT. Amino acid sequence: CASSLGRNTEAFF.